A selection of T cell receptor beta chains follows, all from one sample in a study of cytomegalovirus exposure and HLA in healthy donors. The table came from immunoSEQ multiplex PCR; TCRdb's copy has only in-frame clones and leaves some out. The data contain roughly 130,000 clones, roughly two thirds of them singletons. Sequenced input: PBMCs. All receptors come from a man aged 25-45 years in good health and CMV-seropositive. The CDR3 runs from the conserved cysteine through the conserved F or W. A D gene is named only where the DNA matches it firmly. The listing skips clone size in some rows; elsewhere it reads once, few, many or a size class.

v_call: TRBV7-2; cdr3_length: 14; d_call: -; j_call: TRBJ2-7; clone_size: -; cdr3_nt: TGTGCCAGCAGCTTAGTGGTAATCCGCAGCGAGCAGTACTTC; cdr3_aa: CASSLVVIRSEQYF
v_call: TRBV9; cdr3_length: 16; d_call: TRBD2; j_call: TRBJ2-3; clone_size: -; cdr3_nt: TGTGCCAGCAGCGAATCGACTAGCGGAATCACAGATACGCAGTATTTT; cdr3_aa: CASSESTSGITDTQYF
v_call: TRBV27; cdr3_length: 15; d_call: -; j_call: TRBJ2-4; clone_size: -; cdr3_nt: TGTGCCAGCAGTCCCCGGCGACTAGCCAAAAACATTCAGTACTTC; cdr3_aa: CASSPRRLAKNIQYF
v_call: TRBV5-6; cdr3_length: 13; d_call: -; j_call: TRBJ1-1; clone_size: once; cdr3_nt: TGTGCCAGCAGCTCCCCTGGCGGGGCTCGCGCTTTCTTT; cdr3_aa: CASSSPGGARAFF
v_call: TRBV6-1; cdr3_length: 14; d_call: -; j_call: TRBJ2-3; clone_size: few; cdr3_nt: TGTGCCAGCATCTACCTAGCAAGGACAGATACGCAGTATTTT; cdr3_aa: CASIYLARTDTQYF
v_call: TRBV5-4; cdr3_length: 16; d_call: TRBD2; j_call: TRBJ2-3; clone_size: -; cdr3_nt: TGTGCCAGCAGCCCGGGGACTAGCGGGAGGGCGGCTACGCAGTATTTT; cdr3_aa: CASSPGTSGRAATQYF
v_call: TRBV15; cdr3_length: 14; d_call: -; j_call: TRBJ2-3; clone_size: -; cdr3_nt: TGTGCCACCAGCAGAGACCCAAGCACAGATACGCAGTATTTT; cdr3_aa: CATSRDPSTDTQYF
v_call: TRBV27; cdr3_length: 17; d_call: -; j_call: TRBJ2-5; clone_size: -; cdr3_nt: TGTGCCAGCAGCAACATACAGACAGCCCAACGTCAAGAGACCCAGTACTTC; cdr3_aa: CASSNIQTAQRQETQYF
v_call: TRBV6-5; cdr3_length: 13; d_call: TRBD2; j_call: TRBJ2-7; clone_size: -; cdr3_nt: TGTGCCGCTCGTACTAGCGGGAGTGGCGAGCAGTACTTC; cdr3_aa: CAARTSGSGEQYF
v_call: TRBV7-3; cdr3_length: 19; d_call: TRBD2; j_call: TRBJ2-3; clone_size: -; cdr3_nt: TGTGCCAGCAGCGAGCTTCCGGGACTAGCCGGGGGGCACCCAGATACGCAGTATTTT; cdr3_aa: CASSELPGLAGGHPDTQYF
v_call: TRBV6-5; cdr3_length: 13; d_call: -; j_call: TRBJ2-7; clone_size: -; cdr3_nt: TGTGCCAGCAGTTACGCAGCGGGTCACGAGCAGTACTTC; cdr3_aa: CASSYAAGHEQYF
v_call: TRBV6-1; cdr3_length: 12; d_call: -; j_call: TRBJ1-2; clone_size: -; cdr3_nt: TGTGCCAGCAGGCAAACGTTCTACGGCTACACCTTC; cdr3_aa: CASRQTFYGYTF
v_call: TRBV7-8; cdr3_length: 19; d_call: TRBD2; j_call: TRBJ2-5; clone_size: -; cdr3_nt: TGTGCCAGCAGCTCAGACTTGGGCCGGACTAGTCGACGGGCGGAGACCCAGTACTTC; cdr3_aa: CASSSDLGRTSRRAETQYF
v_call: TRBV28; cdr3_length: 15; d_call: TRBD1; j_call: TRBJ2-1; clone_size: once; cdr3_nt: TGTGCCAGCAGCCCCCCACAGGGGATTAAAAATGAGCAGTTCTTC; cdr3_aa: CASSPPQGIKNEQFF
v_call: TRBV6-5; cdr3_length: 15; d_call: -; j_call: TRBJ2-7; clone_size: -; cdr3_nt: TGTGCCAGCAGTTACTCTGCAGGGTTCGGCTACGAGCAGTACTTC; cdr3_aa: CASSYSAGFGYEQYF
v_call: TRBV2; cdr3_length: 12; d_call: -; j_call: TRBJ2-7; clone_size: -; cdr3_nt: TGTGCCAGCAGTTTTAGCGAGTACGAGCAGTACTTC; cdr3_aa: CASSFSEYEQYF
v_call: TRBV5-1; cdr3_length: 15; d_call: -; j_call: TRBJ1-3; clone_size: -; cdr3_nt: TGCGCCAGCAGCCCAGGTAATTCCGCTGGAAACACCATATATTTT; cdr3_aa: CASSPGNSAGNTIYF
v_call: TRBV2; cdr3_length: 13; d_call: -; j_call: TRBJ1-1; clone_size: -; cdr3_nt: TGTGCCAGCCTATCGCATTTTAACACTGAAGCTTTCTTT; cdr3_aa: CASLSHFNTEAFF
v_call: TRBV27; cdr3_length: 15; d_call: -; j_call: TRBJ2-2; clone_size: -; cdr3_nt: TGTGCCAGCAGTTTCATCGGGGCGAACACCGGGGAGCTGTTTTTT; cdr3_aa: CASSFIGANTGELFF
v_call: TRBV27; cdr3_length: 15; d_call: TRBD2; j_call: TRBJ2-1; clone_size: -; cdr3_nt: TGTGCCAGCAGCCCCCTTAGCGGGAGAAGCAATGAGCAGTTCTTC; cdr3_aa: CASSPLSGRSNEQFF
v_call: TRBV29-1; cdr3_length: 14; d_call: -; j_call: TRBJ2-1; clone_size: few; cdr3_nt: TGCAGCGTTGAAGCGAGGGGGTCCTACAATGAGCAGTTCTTC; cdr3_aa: CSVEARGSYNEQFF
v_call: TRBV6-5; cdr3_length: 15; d_call: TRBD2; j_call: TRBJ2-3; clone_size: -; cdr3_nt: TGTGCCAGCAGAGACCGCGGCGGGAGGGCAGATACGCAGTATTTT; cdr3_aa: CASRDRGGRADTQYF
v_call: TRBV28; cdr3_length: 17; d_call: -; j_call: TRBJ2-5; clone_size: -; cdr3_nt: TGTGCCAGCAGTTCTTACGTCGTAGTGCGGGGCCAAGAGACCCAGTACTTC; cdr3_aa: CASSSYVVVRGQETQYF
v_call: TRBV5-1; cdr3_length: 15; d_call: TRBD2; j_call: TRBJ2-1; clone_size: -; cdr3_nt: TGCGCCAGCAGCCGGATGGTAGCGGGAGAGGTTGAGCAGTTCTTC; cdr3_aa: CASSRMVAGEVEQFF
v_call: TRBV4-3; cdr3_length: 15; d_call: -; j_call: TRBJ2-7; clone_size: -; cdr3_nt: TGCGCCAGCAGCCAAGATCGGTGGGGCTGGTACGAGCAGTACTTC; cdr3_aa: CASSQDRWGWYEQYF
v_call: TRBV5-1; cdr3_length: 15; d_call: -; j_call: TRBJ2-1; clone_size: -; cdr3_nt: TGCGCCAGCAGCTTGGCACGGAGCTCCTACAATGAGCAGTTCTTC; cdr3_aa: CASSLARSSYNEQFF
v_call: TRBV18; cdr3_length: 15; d_call: TRBD2; j_call: TRBJ2-1; clone_size: few; cdr3_nt: TGTGCCAGCTCACCCGGACTAGCGGGAGACAATGAGCAGTTCTTC; cdr3_aa: CASSPGLAGDNEQFF
v_call: TRBV7-2; cdr3_length: 14; d_call: TRBD1; j_call: TRBJ2-7; clone_size: few; cdr3_nt: TGTGCCAGCAACCAACAGGGGGGTGACTACGAGCAGTACTTC; cdr3_aa: CASNQQGGDYEQYF
v_call: TRBV4-2; cdr3_length: 13; d_call: -; j_call: TRBJ1-5; clone_size: -; cdr3_nt: TGTGCCAGCAGCCAGAGACTTAATCAGCCCCAGCATTTT; cdr3_aa: CASSQRLNQPQHF
v_call: TRBV6-6; cdr3_length: 15; d_call: TRBD1; j_call: TRBJ1-6; clone_size: -; cdr3_nt: TGTGCCAGCAGTTACGGGACAGGGCTGGGTTCACCCCTCCACTTT; cdr3_aa: CASSYGTGLGSPLHF
v_call: TRBV5-1; cdr3_length: 14; d_call: -; j_call: TRBJ2-7; clone_size: once; cdr3_nt: TGCGCCAGCAGCTTGGGCCAGGCAGACTACGAGCAGTACTTC; cdr3_aa: CASSLGQADYEQYF
v_call: TRBV10-2; cdr3_length: 15; d_call: TRBD2; j_call: TRBJ2-7; clone_size: -; cdr3_nt: TGCGCCAGCAGGGCCGGGACTAGCATGTTTTACGAGCAGTACTTC; cdr3_aa: CASRAGTSMFYEQYF
v_call: TRBV6-1; cdr3_length: 13; d_call: -; j_call: TRBJ2-7; clone_size: -; cdr3_nt: TGTGCCAGCAGCGGGGAGATACGGGACGAGCAGTACTTC; cdr3_aa: CASSGEIRDEQYF
v_call: TRBV6-1; cdr3_length: 14; d_call: -; j_call: TRBJ2-7; clone_size: -; cdr3_nt: TGTGCCAGCAGTGAAGGCACAGAGACCTACGAGCAGTACTTC; cdr3_aa: CASSEGTETYEQYF
v_call: TRBV10-2; cdr3_length: 14; d_call: TRBD2; j_call: TRBJ2-1; clone_size: -; cdr3_nt: TGCGCCAGCAGAAAGAGACTAGCGGACAATGAGCAGTTCTTC; cdr3_aa: CASRKRLADNEQFF
v_call: TRBV2; cdr3_length: 15; d_call: TRBD1; j_call: TRBJ1-2; clone_size: -; cdr3_nt: TGTGCCAGCAGATACGACAGGGGACCCCTCTATGGCTACACCTTC; cdr3_aa: CASRYDRGPLYGYTF
v_call: TRBV30; cdr3_length: 16; d_call: -; j_call: TRBJ2-1; clone_size: -; cdr3_nt: TGTGCCTGGAGTCATCGACAGAGAAGCTCCTACAATGAGCAGTTCTTC; cdr3_aa: CAWSHRQRSSYNEQFF
v_call: TRBV29-1; cdr3_length: 16; d_call: TRBD1; j_call: TRBJ2-2; clone_size: -; cdr3_nt: TGCAGCGTTGAAGCGTCCCCATCAGGGGGCACCGGGGAGCTGTTTTTT; cdr3_aa: CSVEASPSGGTGELFF
v_call: TRBV6-4; cdr3_length: 15; d_call: TRBD2; j_call: TRBJ2-2; clone_size: -; cdr3_nt: TGTGCCAGCAGTGATGGTCTAGCGGATGCCGGGGAGCTGTTTTTT; cdr3_aa: CASSDGLADAGELFF
v_call: TRBV19; cdr3_length: 14; d_call: TRBD1; j_call: TRBJ1-2; clone_size: -; cdr3_nt: TGTGCCAGTAGTAGCCCGGGACAGGTACGGGGCTACACCTTC; cdr3_aa: CASSSPGQVRGYTF
v_call: TRBV19; cdr3_length: 15; d_call: -; j_call: TRBJ2-7; clone_size: -; cdr3_nt: TGTGCCAGTAGTATGTTTTCGGACACAGCCTACGAGCAGTACTTC; cdr3_aa: CASSMFSDTAYEQYF